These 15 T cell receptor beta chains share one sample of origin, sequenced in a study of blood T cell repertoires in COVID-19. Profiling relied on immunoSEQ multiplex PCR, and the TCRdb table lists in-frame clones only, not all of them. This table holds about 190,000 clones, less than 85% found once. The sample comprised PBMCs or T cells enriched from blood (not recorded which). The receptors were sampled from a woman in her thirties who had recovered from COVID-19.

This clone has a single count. In nucleotides, the CDR3 is TGCGCCAGCAGACGGGGACTAGCGGGACCCTATGGCCAGTTCTTC. Translation gives CASRRGLAGPYGQFF. V and J are TRBV5-1 and TRBJ2-1, with 13 bases matching TRBD2. Germline-derived CDR1 and CDR2 are SGHRS and YFSETQ. J lost 13 bases, V lost 5 bases, and 12 bases had no gene match. The CDR3 sequence is 15 residues long.

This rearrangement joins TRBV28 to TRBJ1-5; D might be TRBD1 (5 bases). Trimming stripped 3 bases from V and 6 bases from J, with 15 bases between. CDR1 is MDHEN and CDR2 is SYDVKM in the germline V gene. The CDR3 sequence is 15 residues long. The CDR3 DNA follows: TGTGCCAGCAGTTTCCGACAGACGGGCGCTCAGCCCCAGCATTTT. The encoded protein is CASSFRQTGAQPQHF.

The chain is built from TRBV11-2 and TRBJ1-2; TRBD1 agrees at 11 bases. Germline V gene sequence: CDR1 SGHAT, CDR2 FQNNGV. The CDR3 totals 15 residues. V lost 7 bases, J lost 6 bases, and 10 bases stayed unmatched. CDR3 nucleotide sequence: TGTGCCAGCACACCCAGGACAGGGGGCACCAATGGCTACACCTTC. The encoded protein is CASTPRTGGTNGYTF.

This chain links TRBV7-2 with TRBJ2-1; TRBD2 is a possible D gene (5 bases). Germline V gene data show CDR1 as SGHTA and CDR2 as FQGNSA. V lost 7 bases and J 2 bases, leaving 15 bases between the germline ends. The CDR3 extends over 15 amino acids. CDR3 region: CASTPSSGPYNEQFF. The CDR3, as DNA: TGTGCCAGCACTCCATCCAGCGGACCCTACAATGAGCAGTTCTTC.

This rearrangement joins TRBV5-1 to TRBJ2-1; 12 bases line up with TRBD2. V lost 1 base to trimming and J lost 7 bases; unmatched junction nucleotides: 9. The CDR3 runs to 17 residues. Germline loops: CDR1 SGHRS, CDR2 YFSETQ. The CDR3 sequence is CASSLTSGRMVGNEQFF. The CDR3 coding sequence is TGCGCCAGCAGCTTGACTAGCGGGAGGATGGTAGGGAATGAGCAGTTCTTC.

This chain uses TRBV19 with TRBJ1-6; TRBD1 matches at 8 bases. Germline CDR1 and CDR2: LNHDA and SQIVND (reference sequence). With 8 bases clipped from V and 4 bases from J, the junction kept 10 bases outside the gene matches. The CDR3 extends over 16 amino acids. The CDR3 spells CASSRPQGAYNSPLHF. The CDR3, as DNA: TGTGCCAGTTCTAGGCCTCAGGGGGCGTATAATTCACCCCTCCACTTT.

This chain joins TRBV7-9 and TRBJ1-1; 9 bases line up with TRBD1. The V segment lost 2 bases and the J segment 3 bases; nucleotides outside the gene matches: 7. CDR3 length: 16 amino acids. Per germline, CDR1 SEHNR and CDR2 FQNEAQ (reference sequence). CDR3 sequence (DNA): TGTGCCAGCAGCTTAAGCCGGGGACAGGGTTACACTGAAGCTTTCTTT. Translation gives CASSLSRGQGYTEAFF.

CDR3 DNA sequence: TGTGCCAGCAGTGCCCCGGACAGACAAGAGACCCAGTACTTC. This gives the protein CASSAPDRQETQYF. The chain carries TRBV25-1 and TRBJ2-5, with D possibly TRBD1 on 6 matching bases. V lost 4 bases, J lost 2 bases, and 11 bases lay in between. Germline V gene sequence: CDR1 MGHDK, CDR2 SYGVNS. The CDR3 contains 14 residues.

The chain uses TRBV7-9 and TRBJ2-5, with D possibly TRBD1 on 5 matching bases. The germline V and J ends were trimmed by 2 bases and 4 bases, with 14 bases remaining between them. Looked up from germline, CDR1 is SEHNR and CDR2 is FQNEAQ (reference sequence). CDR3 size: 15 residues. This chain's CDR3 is CASSLRQGMGETQYF. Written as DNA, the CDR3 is TGTGCCAGCAGCTTAAGGCAGGGAATGGGAGAGACCCAGTACTTC.

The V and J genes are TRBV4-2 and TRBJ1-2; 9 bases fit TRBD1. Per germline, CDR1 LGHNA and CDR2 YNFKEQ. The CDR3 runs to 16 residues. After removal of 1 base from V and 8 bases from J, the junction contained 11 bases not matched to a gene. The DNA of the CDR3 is TGTGCCAGCAGCCAAGTGTCAACAGGGGGCGTGGGCGGCTACACCTTC. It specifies CASSQVSTGGVGGYTF.

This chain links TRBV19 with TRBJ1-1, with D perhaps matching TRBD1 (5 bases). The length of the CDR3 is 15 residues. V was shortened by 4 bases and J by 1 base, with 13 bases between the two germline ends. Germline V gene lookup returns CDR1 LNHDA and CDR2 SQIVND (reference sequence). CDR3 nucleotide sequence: TGTGCCAGTAGTACGGCAGGGTGGAGGAACACTGAAGCTTTCTTT. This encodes CASSTAGWRNTEAFF.

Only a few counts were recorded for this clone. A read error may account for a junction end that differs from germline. The DNA of the CDR3 is TGTGCTAGCAGCCCTAGCGGGGCTAGCACAGATACGCAGTATTTT. Amino acids: CASSPSGASTDTQYF. The rearrangement links TRBV7-7 to TRBJ2-3; 9 nucleotides match TRBD2. This CDR3 spans 15 amino acids. CDR1 and CDR2 (germline): SSHAT, FNYEAQ (reference sequence).

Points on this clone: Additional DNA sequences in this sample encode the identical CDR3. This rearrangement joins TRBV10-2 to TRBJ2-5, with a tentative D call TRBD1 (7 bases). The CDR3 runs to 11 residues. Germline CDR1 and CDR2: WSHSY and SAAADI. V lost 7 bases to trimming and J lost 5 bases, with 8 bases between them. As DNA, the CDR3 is TGCGCCAGCACAGGGGGGGAGACCCAGTACTTC. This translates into CASTGGETQYF.

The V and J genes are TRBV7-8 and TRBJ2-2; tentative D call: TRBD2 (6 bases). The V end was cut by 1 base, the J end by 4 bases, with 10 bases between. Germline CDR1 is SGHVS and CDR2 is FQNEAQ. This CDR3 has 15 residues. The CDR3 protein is CASSLVGGITGELFF. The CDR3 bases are TGTGCCAGCAGCTTAGTGGGGGGAATCACCGGGGAGCTGTTTTTT.

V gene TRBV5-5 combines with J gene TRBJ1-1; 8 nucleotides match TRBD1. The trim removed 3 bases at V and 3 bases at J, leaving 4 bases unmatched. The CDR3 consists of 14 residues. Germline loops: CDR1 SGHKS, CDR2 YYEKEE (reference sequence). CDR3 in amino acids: CASSWTGYDTEAFF. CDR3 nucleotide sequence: TGTGCCAGCAGCTGGACAGGGTACGACACTGAAGCTTTCTTT. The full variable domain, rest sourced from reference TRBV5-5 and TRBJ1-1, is DAGVTQSPTHLIKTRGQQVTLRCSPISGHKSVSWYQQVLGQGPQFIFQYYEKEERGRGNFPDRFSARQFPNYSSELNVNALLLGDSALYLCASSWTGYDTEAFFGQGTRLTVV.